This T cell receptor beta chain was sequenced for a study of molecular identifiers for immune sequencing clone quantification. Findings and limits, study-wide: Clones that exceeded 20 RNA copies held over 99% of effector molecules, yet under 1% in naive cells.

Bulk TCR libraries used previously described methods and listed TCR primers. TCRdb re-called the PCR reads with MiXCR, one entry per CDR3 protein. The sample holds 490,000 or so distinct CDR3 sequences, 25% seen once. This clonotype was counted ten times or more. Antigen: not known. What was sequenced was naive CD8+ T cells from blood, with Jurkat cell RNA spiked in. Subset noted: FACS-sorted CD8+CD4-CCR7+CD45RA+ naive T cells. This TCR derives from a human donor in good health. Some libraries in this study had Jurkat cell RNA spiked in.

CDR3 nucleotide sequence: TGTGCCTGGGAGGAAGGGACGTCTGAAGCTTTCTTT. Translated, it gives CAWEEGTSEAFF. The rearrangement uses TRBV30 and TRBJ1-1; tentative D call: TRBD1 (5 bases). V gave up 5 bases and J gave up 6 bases, with 13 bases separating them. The CDR3 totals 12 residues. CDR1 GTSNPN and CDR2 SVGIG come from the germline V gene (reference sequence).